This TCR beta chain was profiled in a study of T cell responses to AZD1222 COVID-19 vaccine. Study-level information: Second-dose groups at about 4 or about 12 weeks were pooled. Study-level points and caveats: Donors were largely white British and mainly female; clonal diversity was possibly underestimated. Repertoire collection took place solely once the T cell response had peaked.

As for this clone: The antigen is not known.

Germline V gene lookup returns CDR1 LNHDA and CDR2 SQIVND (reference sequence). CDR3 length: 12 amino acids. V lost 9 bases to trimming and J lost 4 bases; unmatched junction nucleotides: 3. Clones were read by immunoSEQ multiplex PCR, and TCRdb kept only the in-frame ones, dropping some. The sample contains about 120,000 clones, about nine tenths of which appear only once. The specimen was peripheral blood, collected on day 0 of AZD1222 vaccination. V and J are TRBV19 and TRBJ2-7; 10 nucleotides line up with TRBD1. The clonotype was recovered from an adult in good health. The CDR3 spells CASGTGVYEQYF. The CDR3 DNA is TGTGCCAGCGGGACAGGGGTATACGAGCAGTACTTC.